This entry concerns a single T cell receptor (beta chain). This sample was included in a study of shared clonotypes between healthy human individuals. Generated by immunoSEQ multiplex PCR, the TCRdb table keeps only in-frame clones and is missing some. The sample contains a few hundred thousand clones, around 97% of which appear only once. Sequencing was done on a sample of naive CD4+ T cells sorted from blood. Described subset: CD45RA+ positively selected. The clonotype was recovered from a woman in her 30s in good health.

The DNA for the CDR3 is TGTGCCAGTTTGAGCAATTGGGGTCAGCCCCAGCATTTT. Translating it yields CASLSNWGQPQHF. The chain couples TRBV19 to TRBJ1-5; D uncertain. V was cut by 8 bases and J by 6 bases, with 14 bases left in between. Germline CDR1 is LNHDA and CDR2 is SQIVND (reference sequence). The CDR3 runs to 13 residues.